This is a list of T cell receptor beta chains from one sample in a study of fetal regulatory T cell absence and autoimmunity. TCRdb's copy holds only in-frame clones and misses some; the assay was immunoSEQ multiplex PCR. The sample has about 46,000 clones; roughly 80% are singletons. The sample taken for sequencing was cord blood. The origin of the receptors is a newborn boy with IPEX syndrome. Each CDR3 is given with its conserved first and last residue. The D gene is left open where the match is weak. Size values are once, few and many counts, or a class for expanded clones, and some rows have none.

clone size,J gene,D gene,V gene,CDR3 DNA,CDR3 protein
.,TRBJ2-1,TRBD1,TRBV5-4,TGTGCCAGCAGCTTGGTCGACAGGGTCTACAATGAGCAGTTCTTC,CASSLVDRVYNEQFF
few,TRBJ2-2,.,TRBV11-3,TGTGCCAGCAGCTATGGGGTGCTCGGGGAGCTGTTTTTT,CASSYGVLGELFF
.,TRBJ2-7,TRBD2,TRBV29-1,TGCAGCACTCAAGACAGGGGACTAGCGGGAGGCCCCTGTTACGAGCAGTACTTC,CSTQDRGLAGGPCYEQYF
.,TRBJ2-7,.,TRBV11-2,TGTGCCAGCAGCTTAAAATTAAACGAGCAGTACTTC,CASSLKLNEQYF
.,TRBJ2-7,TRBD1,TRBV11-2,TGTGCCAGCAGCTGGACAGGGTACGAGCAGTACTTC,CASSWTGYEQYF
.,TRBJ2-1,TRBD2,TRBV7-8,TGTGCCAGCAGCCCGCGGGCTAGCGGGGGGGGATACAATGAGCAGTTCTTC,CASSPRASGGGYNEQFF
.,TRBJ2-7,.,TRBV19,TGTGCCAGTACCCCAGGAGAAGGACCCTACGAGCAGTACTTC,CASTPGEGPYEQYF
.,TRBJ1-2,.,TRBV7-9,TGTGCCAGCAGCTTAGGGGGCGGCTACACCTTC,CASSLGGGYTF
.,TRBJ2-3,TRBD2,TRBV27,TGTGCCAGCAGTACCGGGACTAGTAGGGGGGATACGCAGTATTTT,CASSTGTSRGDTQYF
.,TRBJ2-7,TRBD2,TRBV29-1,TGCAGCGCAGGGTCGGGACTAGCTGGGTACGAGCAGTACTTC,CSAGSGLAGYEQYF
.,TRBJ2-3,TRBD2,TRBV11-2,TGTGCCAGCAGCTTAGATCTAGCGGGGGAAGCAGATACGCAGTATTTT,CASSLDLAGEADTQYF
few,TRBJ1-6,.,TRBV9,TGTGCCAGCAGCTCTAGCTCAGGTATGGCTACACCCCTCCACTTT,CASSSSSGMATPLHF
.,TRBJ2-3,.,TRBV7-2,TGTGCCAGCAGGCGACAGCGTAGCACAGATACGCAGTATTTT,CASRRQRSTDTQYF
.,TRBJ1-1,.,TRBV6-5,TGTGCCAGCAGTTACGCACGTAACACTGAAGCTTTCTTT,CASSYARNTEAFF
.,TRBJ1-4,TRBD1,TRBV5-5,TGTGCCAGCAGCCCCCGACAGGGAGGAGGTTTTGAGGAAAAACTGTTTTTT,CASSPRQGGGFEEKLFF
.,TRBJ2-7,TRBD2,TRBV25-1,TGTGCCAGCAGTGAACCAGCGGGAGAAAGCTACGAGCAGTACTTC,CASSEPAGESYEQYF
.,TRBJ2-3,.,TRBV14,TGTGCCAGCAGCCCAACAGGGATTCCAGATACGCAGTATTTT,CASSPTGIPDTQYF
.,TRBJ2-3,TRBD2,TRBV7-6,TGTGCCAGCAGTTTTTTTAGCGGGAGCACAGATACGCAGTATTTT,CASSFFSGSTDTQYF
.,TRBJ2-5,.,TRBV6-5,TGTGCCAGCAGTTACCTGGGACTGGGTCAAGAGACCCAGTACTTC,CASSYLGLGQETQYF
once,TRBJ2-1,TRBD2,TRBV5-1,TGCGCCAGCAGCTTGCCTAGCGGGGGGCCCTACAATGAGCAGTTCTTC,CASSLPSGGPYNEQFF
.,TRBJ1-1,.,TRBV19,TGTGCCAGTAGTATAGAAGGGGGTATGAACACTGAAGCTTTCTTT,CASSIEGGMNTEAFF
once,TRBJ2-7,TRBD2,TRBV14,TGTGCCAGCAGCCAACTTCCTGGGCGGGAGTGGTACGAGCAGTACTTC,CASSQLPGREWYEQYF
.,TRBJ2-1,TRBD1,TRBV7-9,TGTGCCAGCAGCCCGGACAGGGGCAATGAGCAGTTCTTC,CASSPDRGNEQFF
.,TRBJ2-1,TRBD2,TRBV7-9,TGTGCCAGCAGCTGGACTAGCGGGGGGGACAATGAGCAGTTCTTC,CASSWTSGGDNEQFF
.,TRBJ1-6,.,TRBV27,TGTGCCGCTATATATGGGGCATCCTATAATTCACCCCTCCACTTT,CAAIYGASYNSPLHF
.,TRBJ2-3,.,TRBV18,TGTGCCAGCTCACCTAGCAGCACAGATACGCAGTATTTT,CASSPSSTDTQYF
.,TRBJ2-2,TRBD2,TRBV10-3,TGTGCCATCAGTCCTAGCGGGAGTGTTACCGGGGAGCTGTTTTTT,CAISPSGSVTGELFF